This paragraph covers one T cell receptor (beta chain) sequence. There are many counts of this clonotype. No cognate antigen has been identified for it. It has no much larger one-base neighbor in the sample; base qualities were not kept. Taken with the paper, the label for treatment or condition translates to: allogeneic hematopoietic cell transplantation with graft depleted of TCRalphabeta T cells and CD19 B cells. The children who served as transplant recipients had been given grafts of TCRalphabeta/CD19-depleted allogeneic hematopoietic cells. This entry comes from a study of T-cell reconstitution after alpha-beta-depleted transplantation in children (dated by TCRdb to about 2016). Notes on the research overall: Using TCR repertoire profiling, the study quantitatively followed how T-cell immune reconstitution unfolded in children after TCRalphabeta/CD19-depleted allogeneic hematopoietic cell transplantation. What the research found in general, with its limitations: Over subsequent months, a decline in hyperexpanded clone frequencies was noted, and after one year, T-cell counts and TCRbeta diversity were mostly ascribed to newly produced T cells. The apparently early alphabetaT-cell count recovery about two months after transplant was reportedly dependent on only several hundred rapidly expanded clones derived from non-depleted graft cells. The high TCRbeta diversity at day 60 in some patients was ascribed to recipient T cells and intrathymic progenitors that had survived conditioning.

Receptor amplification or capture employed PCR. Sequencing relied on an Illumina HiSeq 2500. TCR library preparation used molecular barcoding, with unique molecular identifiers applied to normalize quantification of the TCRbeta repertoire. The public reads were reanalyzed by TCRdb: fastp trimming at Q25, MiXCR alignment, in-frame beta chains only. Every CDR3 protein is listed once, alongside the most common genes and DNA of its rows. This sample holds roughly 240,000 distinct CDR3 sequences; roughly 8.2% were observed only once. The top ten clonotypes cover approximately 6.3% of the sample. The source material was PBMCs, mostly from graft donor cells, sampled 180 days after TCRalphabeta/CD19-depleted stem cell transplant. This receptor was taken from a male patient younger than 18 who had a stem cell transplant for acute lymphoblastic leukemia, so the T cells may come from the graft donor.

The CDR3 protein sequence reads: CASSVRSPAHSLLNQPQHF. The bases are TGTGCCAGCAGTGTGCGTTCGCCGGCCCACTCCTTACTAAATCAGCCCCAGCATTTT. The chain is assembled from TRBV2 and TRBJ1-5, with the D gene too uncertain to name. V loses 4 bases, J loses 4 bases, and the germline ends lie 26 bases apart. The CDR3 numbers 19 residues from cysteine through phenylalanine. Only the CDR3 region is kept as DNA, spanning 57 bases read in frame from base 1. CDR1 SNHLY and CDR2 FYNNEI were looked up in the germline V gene.